This T cell receptor beta chain originates from a study of blood T cell repertoires in COVID-19. On the study more broadly: Both acute and convalescent COVID-19 samples were obtained from the United States, Italy and Spain.

Methods used by the authors: Estimation of nucleated cell counts was performed using reference gene primer amplification. The repertoire was sequenced with immunoSEQ multiplex PCR; TCRdb's copy has only in-frame clones and lacks some. That table supplies the V and J calls and clone size; D and trimming were determined from the DNA. The table lists roughly 520,000 clones, 88% of them singletons, with less than 2% in the top ten. Cohort 3 recovery required two negative PCRs, clearance, or symptom resolution. The CDR3 consists of 14 residues. Germline lookup yields CDR1 MGHRA and CDR2 YSYEKL. The J segment lost 4 bases and the V segment lost 2 bases, leaving 4 bases of the junction unmatched.

Sequencing used PBMCs or T cells enriched from blood (not recorded which). The rearrangement joins TRBV4-1 to TRBJ2-5; TRBD2 matches 7 bases. The TCR comes from a woman between 35 and 50 years old who had recovered from COVID-19. CDR3: CASSQITSAETQYF. In nucleotides, the CDR3 is TGCGCCAGCAGCCAAATCACTAGCGCAGAGACCCAGTACTTC.